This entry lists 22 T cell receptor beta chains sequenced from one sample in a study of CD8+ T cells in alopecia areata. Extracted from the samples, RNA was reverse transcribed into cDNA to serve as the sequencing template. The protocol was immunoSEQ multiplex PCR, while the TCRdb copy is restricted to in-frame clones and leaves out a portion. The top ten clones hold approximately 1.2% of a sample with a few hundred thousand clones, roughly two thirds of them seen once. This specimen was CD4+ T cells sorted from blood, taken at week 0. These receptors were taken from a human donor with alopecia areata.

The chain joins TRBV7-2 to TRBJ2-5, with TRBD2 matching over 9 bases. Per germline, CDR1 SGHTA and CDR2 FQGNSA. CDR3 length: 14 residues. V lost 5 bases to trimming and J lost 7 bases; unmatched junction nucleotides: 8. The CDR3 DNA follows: TGTGCCAGCAGCCCGGGAGGTAGCGGGGGGACCCAGTACTTC. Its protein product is CASSPGGSGGTQYF.

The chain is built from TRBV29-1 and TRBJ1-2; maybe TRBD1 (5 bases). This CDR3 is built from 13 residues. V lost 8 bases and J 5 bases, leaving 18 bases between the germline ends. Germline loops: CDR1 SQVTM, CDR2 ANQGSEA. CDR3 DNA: TGCAGCTCAACCCCCGGGACGGAGTATGGCTACACCTTC. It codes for CSSTPGTEYGYTF.

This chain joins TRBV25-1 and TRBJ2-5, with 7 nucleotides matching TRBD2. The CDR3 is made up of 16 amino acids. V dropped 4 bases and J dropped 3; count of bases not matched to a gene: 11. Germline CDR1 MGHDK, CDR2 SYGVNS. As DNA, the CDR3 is TGTGCCAGCAGTGCGTTTCCCAGGGAGGGGAAAGAGACCCAGTACTTC. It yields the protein CASSAFPREGKETQYF.

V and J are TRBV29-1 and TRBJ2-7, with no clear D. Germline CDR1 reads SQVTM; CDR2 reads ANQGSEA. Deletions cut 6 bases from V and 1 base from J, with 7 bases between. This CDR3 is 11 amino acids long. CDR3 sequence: CSVRISYEQYF. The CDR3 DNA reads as TGCAGCGTCCGGATATCCTACGAGCAGTACTTC.

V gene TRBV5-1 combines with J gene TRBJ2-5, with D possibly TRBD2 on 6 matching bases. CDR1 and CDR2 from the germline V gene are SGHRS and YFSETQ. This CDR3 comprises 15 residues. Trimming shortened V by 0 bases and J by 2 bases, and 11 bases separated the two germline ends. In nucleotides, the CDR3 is TGCGCCAGCAGCTTGGTTATAGGGACTCAAGAGACCCAGTACTTC. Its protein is CASSLVIGTQETQYF.

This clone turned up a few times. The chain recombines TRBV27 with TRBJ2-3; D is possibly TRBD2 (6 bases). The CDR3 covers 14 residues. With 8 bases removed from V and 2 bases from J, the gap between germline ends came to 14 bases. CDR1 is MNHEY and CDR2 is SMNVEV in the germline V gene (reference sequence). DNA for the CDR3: TGTGCCAGCGGGGACGGAGGGCACACAGATACGCAGTATTTT. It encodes CASGDGGHTDTQYF.

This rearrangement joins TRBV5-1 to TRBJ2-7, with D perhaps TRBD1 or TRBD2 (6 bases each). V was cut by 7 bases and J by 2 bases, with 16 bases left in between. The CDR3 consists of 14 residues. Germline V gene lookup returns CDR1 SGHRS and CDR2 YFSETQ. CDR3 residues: CASRVTGAPYEQYF. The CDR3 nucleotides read TGCGCCAGCCGGGTAACGGGGGCCCCCTACGAGCAGTACTTC.

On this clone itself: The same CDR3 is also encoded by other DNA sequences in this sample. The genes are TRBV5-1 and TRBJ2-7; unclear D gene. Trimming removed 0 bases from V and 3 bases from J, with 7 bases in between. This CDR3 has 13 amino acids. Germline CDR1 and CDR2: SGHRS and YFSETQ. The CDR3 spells CASSLDRDYEQYF. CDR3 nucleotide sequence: TGCGCCAGCAGCTTGGATAGGGACTACGAGCAGTACTTC.

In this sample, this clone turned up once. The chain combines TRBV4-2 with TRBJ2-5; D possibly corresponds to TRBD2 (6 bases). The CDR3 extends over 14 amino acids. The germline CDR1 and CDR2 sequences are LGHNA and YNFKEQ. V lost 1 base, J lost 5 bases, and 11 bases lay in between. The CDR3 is CASSQVAGGETQYF. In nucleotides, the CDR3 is TGTGCCAGCAGCCAAGTGGCTGGAGGGGAGACCCAGTACTTC.

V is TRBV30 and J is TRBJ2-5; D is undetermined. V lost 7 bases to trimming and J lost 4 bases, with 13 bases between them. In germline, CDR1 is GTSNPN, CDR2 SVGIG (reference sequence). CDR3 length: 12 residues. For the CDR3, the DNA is TGTGCCTCCGCGACGGGCTCAGAGACCCAGTACTTC. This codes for CASATGSETQYF.

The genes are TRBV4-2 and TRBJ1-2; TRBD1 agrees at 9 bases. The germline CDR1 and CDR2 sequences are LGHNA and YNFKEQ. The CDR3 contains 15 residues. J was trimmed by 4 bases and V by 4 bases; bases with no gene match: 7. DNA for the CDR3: TGTGCCAGCAGCCCTACAGGGGGCCTAGGCTATGGCTACACCTTC. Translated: CASSPTGGLGYGYTF.

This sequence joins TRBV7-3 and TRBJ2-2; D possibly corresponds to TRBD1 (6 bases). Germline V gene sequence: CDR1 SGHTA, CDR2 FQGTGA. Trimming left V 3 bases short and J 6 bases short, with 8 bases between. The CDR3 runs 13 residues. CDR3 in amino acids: CASSFSGAGELFF. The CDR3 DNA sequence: TGTGCCAGCAGCTTTTCAGGGGCCGGGGAGCTGTTTTTT.

CDR3 DNA sequence: TGTGCCGTTGTCGGGGGGGATCGAGAGACCCAGTACTTC. Protein: CAVVGGDRETQYF. The V and J genes are TRBV6-5 and TRBJ2-5, with TRBD2 matching 8 bases. Germline V lookup: CDR1 MNHEY, CDR2 SVGAGI. V shed 11 bases, J shed 4 bases, and the junction held 9 bases outside the gene matches. There are 13 residues in the CDR3.

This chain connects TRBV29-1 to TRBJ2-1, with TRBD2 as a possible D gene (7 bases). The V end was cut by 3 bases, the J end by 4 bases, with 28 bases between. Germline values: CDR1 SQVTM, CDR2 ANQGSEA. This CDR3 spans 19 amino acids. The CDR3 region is CSVDHFGAGAQTPYNEQFF. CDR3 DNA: TGCAGCGTTGACCACTTTGGGGCGGGGGCCCAAACCCCATACAATGAGCAGTTCTTC.

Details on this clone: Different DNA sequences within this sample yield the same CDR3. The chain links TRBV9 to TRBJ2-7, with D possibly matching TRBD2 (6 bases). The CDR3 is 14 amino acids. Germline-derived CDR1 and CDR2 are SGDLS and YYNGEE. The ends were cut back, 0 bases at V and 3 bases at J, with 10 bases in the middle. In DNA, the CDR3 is TGTGCCAGCAGCGTAGCGGGACTCAGCTACGAGCAGTACTTC. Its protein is CASSVAGLSYEQYF.

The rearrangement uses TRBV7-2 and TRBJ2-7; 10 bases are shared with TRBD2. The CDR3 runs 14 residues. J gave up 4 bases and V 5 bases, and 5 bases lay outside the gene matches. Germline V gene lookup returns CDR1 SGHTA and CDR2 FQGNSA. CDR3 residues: CASSPGLAWYEQYF. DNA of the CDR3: TGTGCCAGCAGCCCGGGACTAGCGTGGTACGAGCAGTACTTC.

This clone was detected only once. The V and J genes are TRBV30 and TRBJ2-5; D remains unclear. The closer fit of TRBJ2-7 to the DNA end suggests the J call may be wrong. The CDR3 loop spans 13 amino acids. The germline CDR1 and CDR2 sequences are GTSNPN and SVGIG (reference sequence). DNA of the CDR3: TGTGCCTGGAGTGCAATTCTCTTCCACGAGCAGTACTTC. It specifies CAWSAILFHEQYF.

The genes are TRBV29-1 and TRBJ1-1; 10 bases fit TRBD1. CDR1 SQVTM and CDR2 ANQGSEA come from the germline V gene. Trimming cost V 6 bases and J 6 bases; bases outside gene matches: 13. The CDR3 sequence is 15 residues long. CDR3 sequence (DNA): TGCAGCGTCCATAGTACGACAGGGGGCTTAGCTGAAGCTTTCTTT. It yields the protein CSVHSTTGGLAEAFF. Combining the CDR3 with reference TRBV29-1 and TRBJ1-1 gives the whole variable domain SAVISQKPSRDICQRGTSLTIQCQVDSQVTMMFWYRQQPGQSLTLIATANQGSEATYESGFVIDKFPISRPNLTFSTLTVSNMSPEDSSIYLCSVHSTTGGLAEAFFGQGTRLTVV.

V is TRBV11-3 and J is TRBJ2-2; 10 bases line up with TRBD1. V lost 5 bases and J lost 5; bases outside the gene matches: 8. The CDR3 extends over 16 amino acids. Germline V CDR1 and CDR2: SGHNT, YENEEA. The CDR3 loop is CASSPRQGASTGELFF. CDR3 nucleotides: TGTGCCAGCAGCCCGAGACAGGGGGCATCGACCGGGGAGCTGTTTTTT.

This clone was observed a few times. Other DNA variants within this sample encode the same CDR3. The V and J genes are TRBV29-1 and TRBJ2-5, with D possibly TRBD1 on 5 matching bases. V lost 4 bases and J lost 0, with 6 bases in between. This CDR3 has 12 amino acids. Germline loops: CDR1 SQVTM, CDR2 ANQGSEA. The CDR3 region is CSVGQNQETQYF. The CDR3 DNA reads TGCAGCGTTGGACAGAACCAAGAGACCCAGTACTTC.

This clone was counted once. This CDR3 reads CASSTSGDSYNEQFF. For the CDR3, the DNA is TGTGCCAGCAGCACGAGCGGGGACTCCTACAATGAGCAGTTCTTC. V and J are TRBV9 and TRBJ2-1; 7 bases fit TRBD2. There are 15 residues in the CDR3. The germline CDR1 and CDR2 sequences are SGDLS and YYNGEE. V shed 4 bases and J 0 bases; nucleotides not matched to a gene: 4.

The chain's CDR3 is CAWSVPRDPTSPEAFF. In DNA form, the CDR3 reads TGTGCCTGGAGTGTACCAAGGGACCCAACATCCCCTGAAGCTTTCTTT. V is TRBV30 and J is TRBJ1-1; possibly TRBD1 for D (5 bases). The CDR3 spans 16 residues. Trimming removed 0 bases at V and 6 bases at J, with 20 bases between. In germline, CDR1 is GTSNPN, CDR2 SVGIG (reference sequence).